The rows below give T cell receptor beta chains drawn from one sample of a study of response to subunit inactivated influenza vaccine. In TCRdb, the RT-PCR reads were re-called with MiXCR into one record per CDR3 protein. The data show roughly 780,000 distinct CDR3 sequences, with about a fifth seen just once and under 13% held by the top ten. The specimen comprised PBMCs from blood, sampled less than 6 days after vaccination. The receptors stem from a man aged 45-60 years who received an inactivated influenza vaccine. Both conserved end residues are trimmed from each CDR3.

v_call	j_call	cdr3_aa
TRBV6-1	TRBJ1-2	ASSDWDRGSWNYGYT
TRBV12-3/TRBV12-4	TRBJ1-1	ASSLRGQVNTEAF
TRBV25-1	TRBJ2-3	ASSAGVTDTQY
TRBV25-1	TRBJ2-2	ASSQVRGTGELF
TRBV10-3	TRBJ2-6	ATTQGGSGANVLT
TRBV15	TRBJ2-2	ATSRDKGLTGELF
TRBV4-1	TRBJ2-7	ASSLRSQGGAYEQY
TRBV20-1	TRBJ2-2	SARVSGRKVVGELF
TRBV5-6	TRBJ2-3	ASSWIAGADTQY
TRBV6-1	TRBJ1-1	ASSVGEWGTEAF
TRBV10-3	TRBJ2-7	AISEGAGAGGFEQY
TRBV4-3	TRBJ2-5	ASSQDYTYQETQY
TRBV15	TRBJ2-6	ATSRGRQVSGANVLT
TRBV29-1	TRBJ2-5	SVDTRQETQY
TRBV6-2/TRBV6-3	TRBJ2-1	ASSYTGNEQF
TRBV27	TRBJ2-5	ASSLFFGGWTETQY
TRBV10-3	TRBJ2-2	ASGQGSTGELF
TRBV4-1	TRBJ2-3	ASSQDSPGGMSDTQY
TRBV6-2/TRBV6-3	TRBJ2-7	ASSPNPYEQY
TRBV5-1	TRBJ2-3	ASSLERGDDTQY
TRBV28	TRBJ2-1	ASRPSGGRDEQF
TRBV19	TRBJ2-7	ASRGAGQTYEQY
TRBV20-1	TRBJ2-1	SAPASGSIREQF
TRBV4-3	TRBJ2-7	ASSPPRGRGLAGAPYEQY
TRBV7-9	TRBJ2-6	ASSWEPSGANVLT
TRBV12-3/TRBV12-4	TRBJ2-3	ASSPIAGFTDTQY
TRBV20-1	TRBJ2-4	SAKLAGVWVNIQY
TRBV20-1	TRBJ2-1	SAIFPSGYNEQF
TRBV6-2/TRBV6-3	TRBJ2-7	ASTRTGTSRAYEQY
TRBV12-3/TRBV12-4	TRBJ2-1	ASSLPTSGVYNEQF
TRBV4-3	TRBJ2-7	ASSQDYRRGGEQY
TRBV12-3/TRBV12-4	TRBJ1-2	ASSARTLNYGYT
TRBV7-6	TRBJ2-5	ASSLGTGQRETQY
TRBV5-4	TRBJ2-1	ASRSSGMRDNEQF
TRBV12-3/TRBV12-4	TRBJ2-1	ASSSRGGRVEQF
TRBV4-1	TRBJ2-7	ASSLRQNVGASYEQY
TRBV6-2/TRBV6-3	TRBJ2-7	ASSHGEGEQY
TRBV29-1	TRBJ2-5	SVALGPGVLQY
TRBV6-2/TRBV6-3	TRBJ2-3	ASRANTDTQY
TRBV12-3/TRBV12-4	TRBJ2-1	ASSLSQGLAGGRRVNEQF
TRBV6-6	TRBJ2-1	ASRARMGEQF
TRBV11-1	TRBJ1-3	ASSFDRGISGNTIY